The following is a T cell receptor beta chain sequence with its context. These data originate in a study of cytomegalovirus exposure and HLA in healthy donors. In germline, CDR1 is MNHEY, CDR2 SMNVEV (reference sequence). V was pared by 4 bases and J by 1 base, with 10 bases between. There are 14 residues in the CDR3. With 60 Vbeta and 13 Jbeta primers, the PCR was carried out. Clones were sequenced by immunoSEQ multiplex PCR, and TCRdb holds only the in-frame ones, with some missing. Of over 100,000 clones detected, less than 85% appear once; the ten largest clones hold just over 2.5%. The chain uses TRBV27 and TRBJ1-1; D gene uncertain. Sequenced: PBMCs. The source is a man aged 40-55 years in good health and CMV-seronegative. The DNA of the CDR3 is TGTGCCAGCAGTTATGAACGGTGGAACACTGAAGCTTTCTTT. It codes for CASSYERWNTEAFF.